This T cell receptor beta chain was observed in a study of identical twins. V lost 8 bases to trimming and J lost 5 bases; unmatched junction nucleotides: 11. CDR1 is KGHSH and CDR2 is LQKENI in the germline V gene. The CDR3 sequence is 14 residues long. Of note for this clonotype: Its target is not known.

TCRdb recomputed calls from the 5' RACE reads with MiXCR, one row per CDR3 protein. The repertoire holds some 440,000 distinct CDR3 sequences, with about 24% as singletons. Study-level points and caveats: Out-of-frame alpha sequences shared by twins were enriched for low generation probability.

These data were also reused for a study on T cells expressing NK-cell markers. Per that study: Obtained from sorted CD3+CD56+NKG2C+, CD3+CD56+NKG2C- and CD3+CD56-NKG2C+ T cells were the TCR beta repertoires.

Sequenced sample: CD4+ T cells sorted from blood. This sequence was found in a woman aged 18-35 years in good health. This sequence joins TRBV18 and TRBJ2-5, with 7 bases lining up with TRBD1. The CDR3 sequence is CASVTGVKMETQYF. The CDR3 DNA reads as TGTGCCAGCGTCACAGGGGTTAAGATGGAGACCCAGTACTTC.